This TCR beta chain was recovered during a study of read filtering for tumor transcriptome and immune sequencing. From around 440 ng of RNA, a library with molecular barcoded alpha/delta and beta/gamma adaptors was made. MiXCR, run by TCRdb on the reads, gives a single entry per CDR3 protein. The table shows more than 30,000 distinct CDR3 sequences, with less than 15% occurring only once. General study findings and limits: Sorted CD138-negative bone marrow cells were not purified T cells. Single-read clonotypes: roughly four fifths of IR-seq clonotypes (around 3.5% of reads), about 75% of RNA-seq clonotypes (44.6% of reads).

There are many counts of this clonotype. The antigen remains unidentified. The germline CDR1 and CDR2 sequences are SGHNT and YYREEE (reference sequence). There are 16 residues in the CDR3. Trimming shortened V by 0 bases and J by 4 bases, and 16 bases separated the two germline ends. Sequencing used a population of CD138-negative cells sorted from bone marrow. The sequence was obtained from a donor at least 40 years old with multiple myeloma. The genes are TRBV5-4 and TRBJ1-1; D uncertain. The CDR3 region has the DNA TGTGCCAGCAGCTTGGGGAGCCGCCTTAGGGCCACTGAAGCTTTCTTT. Amino acid sequence: CASSLGSRLRATEAFF.